This TCR beta chain comes out of a study of regulatory T cells in long-lasting Graves disease. Turning to this clonotype: This sequence may be a read error, since a much larger clone differs from it by one base.

CDR1 is SGHRS and CDR2 is YFSETQ in the germline V gene. Trimming removed 2 bases at V and 7 bases at J, with 16 bases between. The CDR3 is made up of 14 amino acids. Libraries of TCR beta came from iRepertoire HTBI primers plus Arm-PCR of CDR3 regions. MiXCR, run by TCRdb on the multiplex PCR reads, gives a single entry per CDR3 protein. The data contain a few hundred thousand distinct CDR3 sequences, 16% of them singletons. This sample's time point: newly diagnosed GD, antithyroid drugs for less than 3 months. RNA isolated from PBMCs was used to make the TCR library. The sample was also reused in another study, on T cells in Graves' hyperthyroidism and ophthalmopathy. As that study records: The HTBI primer set drove a first-round RT-PCR of the TCR CDR3.

The clonotype originates from a man in his forties or fifties with Graves disease. The sequences come from peripheral blood mononuclear cells (PBMCs), collected at new diagnosis, from a patient treated with antithyroid drugs. The V call is TRBV5-1, the J call TRBJ2-7, with D perhaps TRBD2 (7 bases). CDR3 DNA sequence: TGCGCCAGCAGCTTCGGGCGCGGGGGCAATGAGCAGTACTTC. It is translated as CASSFGRGGNEQYF.